This entry lists 30 T cell receptor beta chains sequenced from one sample in a study of blood T cell repertoires in COVID-19. The assay was immunoSEQ multiplex PCR, and TCRdb's table has in-frame clones only and misses some. The top ten hold 2.2% of the sample, which has over 200,000 clones, roughly 88% seen once. Sequencing was carried out using peripheral blood. These receptors originate from a man aged 25 to 40 who had recovered from COVID-19.

The V and J genes are TRBV6-5 and TRBJ2-7, with TRBD1 identical over 8 bases. With V trimmed by 3 bases and J by 5 bases, 3 bases remained unmatched. Germline loops: CDR1 MNHEY, CDR2 SVGAGI. The CDR3 covers 13 residues. The CDR3 protein is CASSYRRGHEQYF. As DNA, the CDR3 is TGTGCCAGCAGTTATCGCAGGGGGCACGAGCAGTACTTC.

This rearrangement joins TRBV14 to TRBJ1-1; D unclear. The CDR3 has 14 amino acids. V shed 2 bases and J shed 1 base, with 8 bases lying between them. CDR1 is SGHDN and CDR2 is FVKESK in the germline V gene. CDR3 sequence reads: CASSQLPRNTEAFF. CDR3 bases: TGTGCCAGCAGCCAACTTCCCCGGAACACTGAAGCTTTCTTT.

The J gene is TRBJ2-1, the V gene TRBV29-1, with 9 positions matching TRBD2. J gave up 8 bases and V 4 bases, and 9 bases lay outside the gene matches. From germline, CDR1 is SQVTM and CDR2 ANQGSEA. This CDR3 comprises 14 residues. DNA for the CDR3: TGCAGCGTTGCCCCAGCGGGGGGTATATATGAGCAGTTCTTC. Its translation is CSVAPAGGIYEQFF.

J is TRBJ1-2 and V is TRBV7-8; no firm D call. Germline V gives CDR1 SGHVS, CDR2 FQNEAQ. V was cut by 8 bases and J by 2 bases, with 15 bases left in between. The CDR3 loop spans 14 amino acids. The CDR3 region is CASGLGVRNYGYTF. In DNA, the CDR3 is TGTGCCAGCGGGCTCGGGGTAAGGAACTATGGCTACACCTTC.

The chain uses TRBV6-4 and TRBJ1-1; tentative D call: TRBD1 (5 bases). The CDR3 loop spans 13 amino acids. Germline CDR1 MRHNA, CDR2 SNTAGT. The V and J ends lost 6 bases and 4 bases respectively, with 12 bases between them. CDR3 bases: TGTGCCAGCAGCGGAGCAGGGCCCACTGAAGCTTTCTTT. Translated, it gives CASSGAGPTEAFF.

V and J are TRBV2 and TRBJ1-4; TRBD1 is a possible D gene (5 bases). CDR1 and CDR2 (germline): SNHLY, FYNNEI. Trimming stripped 5 bases from V and 6 bases from J, with 13 bases between. The CDR3 loop spans 14 amino acids. The CDR3 region has the DNA TGTGCCAGCAGTCAAGGACCAGGGCATGAAAAACTGTTTTTT. This sequence encodes CASSQGPGHEKLFF. The full variable domain, with the rest looked up from reference TRBV2 and TRBJ1-4, is EPEVTQTPSHQVTQMGQEVILRCVPISNHLYFYWYRQILGQKVEFLVSFYNNEISEKSEIFDDQFSVERPDGSNFTLKIRSTKLEDSAMYFCASSQGPGHEKLFFGSGTQLSVL.

V and J are TRBV11-3 and TRBJ2-7; 8 bases line up with TRBD1. The CDR3 runs to 14 residues. Germline CDR1 and CDR2: SGHNT and YENEEA. Trimming cost V 1 base and J 5 bases; bases outside gene matches: 4. CDR3 DNA: TGTGCCAGCAGCTTAGGGACAGGGAGAGACGAGCAGTACTTC. Encoded protein: CASSLGTGRDEQYF.

This clone occurred once. The chain carries TRBV2 and TRBJ1-1; D not certain. There are 14 residues in the CDR3. Trimming left V 10 bases short and J 1 base short, with 16 bases between. Germline values: CDR1 SNHLY, CDR2 FYNNEI. The CDR3 sequence is CATLVGRRNTEAFF. The CDR3 region has the DNA TGTGCCACCCTAGTGGGGAGGAGGAACACTGAAGCTTTCTTT.

V usage is TRBV27 and J usage is TRBJ1-3, with D perhaps TRBD1 (6 bases). The V end lost 6 bases, the J end lost 2 bases, and 14 bases lay between the germline ends. This CDR3 spans 15 amino acids. The germline CDR1 and CDR2 sequences are MNHEY and SMNVEV (reference sequence). CDR3 bases: TGTGCCAGCAGCTGGGCGGGGGGCGCTGGAAACACCATATATTTT. Protein product: CASSWAGGAGNTIYF.

The J gene is TRBJ2-4, the V gene TRBV6-5; D gene unclear. Trimming stripped 5 bases from V and 0 bases from J, with 8 bases between. Looked up from germline, CDR1 is MNHEY and CDR2 is SVGAGI. This CDR3 is 14 amino acids long. CDR3 region: CASSPLLAKNIQYF. Written as DNA, the CDR3 is TGTGCCAGCAGTCCCCTTCTAGCCAAAAACATTCAGTACTTC.

This chain links TRBV11-3 with TRBJ1-2; 7 bases line up with TRBD1. Germline-derived CDR1 and CDR2 are SGHNT and YENEEA. With 5 bases clipped from V and 5 bases from J, the junction kept 20 bases outside the gene matches. This CDR3 is 18 amino acids long. CDR3 coding DNA: TGTGCCAGCAGCGGCAAGGGGGCCGATGGTTGGGGGAAGTATGGCTACACCTTC. Translated: CASSGKGADGWGKYGYTF.

This CDR3 is CASSYSQISGNTIYF. For the CDR3, the DNA is TGTGCCAGCAGTTACTCCCAGATCTCTGGAAACACCATATATTTT. The gene calls are TRBV6-6 and TRBJ1-3; D gene ambiguous. Germline V lookup: CDR1 MNHNY, CDR2 SVGAGI (reference sequence). The CDR3 sequence is 15 residues long. V was pared by 0 bases and J by 0 bases, with 6 bases between.

This sequence joins TRBV6-1 and TRBJ2-1; 12 bases match TRBD2. The trim removed 2 bases at V and 7 bases at J, leaving 9 bases unmatched. CDR1 and CDR2 from the germline V gene are MNHNS and SASEGT. This CDR3 comprises 17 residues. The CDR3 coding sequence is TGTGCCAGCAGTGAACTGTCACTAGCGGGGGGCTCGAATGAGCAGTTCTTC. It encodes CASSELSLAGGSNEQFF.

This chain joins TRBV5-3 and TRBJ1-3, with D unclear. Being an ORF, TRBV5-3 has a function that is uncertain. The CDR3 runs 17 residues. V lost 2 bases and J lost 3, with 18 bases in between. CDR3 loop: CARSFFNSRLGGNTIYF. The CDR3 coding sequence is TGTGCCAGAAGCTTTTTTAACAGCCGTTTGGGTGGAAACACCATATATTTT.

The chain has TRBV4-1 and TRBJ1-1; D gene unclear. V was pared by 1 base and J by 6 bases, with 12 bases between. The CDR3 contains 14 residues. Germline V gene lookup returns CDR1 MGHRA and CDR2 YSYEKL. The CDR3 is CASSQGGLSPEAFF. In DNA, the CDR3 is TGCGCCAGCAGCCAAGGCGGTTTGTCCCCTGAAGCTTTCTTT.

This clone was seen more than once but under ten times. This specimen includes other DNA sequences encoding the same CDR3. This chain links TRBV6-5 with TRBJ1-1, with 8 bases identical to TRBD1. The germline V gene encodes CDR1 MNHEY and CDR2 SVGAGI. This CDR3 has 14 amino acids. With V trimmed by 2 bases and J by 3 bases, 2 bases remained unmatched. For the CDR3, the DNA is TGTGCCAGCAGTTACACGACAGGGGACACTGAAGCTTTCTTT. This translates into CASSYTTGDTEAFF.

The genes are TRBV7-2 and TRBJ2-5; possible D gene TRBD2, 6 bases. Germline V gene sequence: CDR1 SGHTA, CDR2 FQGNSA. V was clipped by 5 bases and J by 1 base, with 17 bases between them. The CDR3 covers 16 residues. Here the CDR3 reads CASSPRLVGIQETQYF. CDR3 coding DNA: TGTGCCAGCAGCCCCCGACTAGTCGGTATCCAAGAGACCCAGTACTTC.

This clone appeared a single time. The rearrangement links TRBV5-1 to TRBJ2-2, with 14 bases lining up with TRBD2. CDR1 is SGHRS and CDR2 is YFSETQ in the germline V gene. V dropped 4 bases and J dropped 6; count of bases not matched to a gene: 2. This CDR3 contains 15 residues. CDR3 sequence: CASSLTSGGAGELFF. The CDR3 DNA reads TGCGCCAGCAGCCTGACTAGCGGGGGGGCCGGGGAGCTGTTTTTT. The full variable domain, with the rest looked up from reference TRBV5-1 and TRBJ2-2, is KAGVTQTPRYLIKTRGQQVTLSCSPISGHRSVSWYQQTPGQGLQFLFEYFSETQRNKGNFPGRFSGRQFSNSRSEMNVSTLELGDSALYLCASSLTSGGAGELFFGEGSRLTVL.

This rearrangement joins TRBV10-2 to TRBJ1-5, with 10 bases matching TRBD1. This CDR3 spans 16 amino acids. V lost 7 bases to trimming and J lost 0 bases; unmatched junction nucleotides: 6. Germline V CDR1 and CDR2: WSHSY, SAAADI. The CDR3 region has the DNA TGCGCCAGCAATGGACAGGGGGTCTATAGCAATCAGCCCCAGCATTTT. Translation gives CASNGQGVYSNQPQHF.

The V gene is TRBV19, the J gene TRBJ2-3, with 7 bases aligning to TRBD2. This CDR3 comprises 15 residues. V shed 5 bases, J shed 1 base, and the junction held 6 bases outside the gene matches. Per germline, CDR1 LNHDA and CDR2 SQIVND (reference sequence). CDR3 region: CASSLERDRTDTQYF. The CDR3 DNA is TGTGCCAGTAGTCTCGAGCGGGATCGCACAGATACGCAGTATTTT.

The chain joins TRBV5-1 to TRBJ2-2, with 8 bases fitting TRBD1. Unmatched junction bases numbered 9, after V lost 5 bases and J lost 6 bases. The CDR3 has 15 amino acids. The V gene's germline CDR1 is SGHRS and CDR2 YFSETQ. The CDR3 sequence: CASSRDRGESGELFF. CDR3 bases: TGCGCCAGCAGTCGCGACAGGGGAGAGTCCGGGGAGCTGTTTTTT.

The gene calls are TRBV4-1 and TRBJ1-5, with 8 nucleotides matching TRBD1. The CDR3 consists of 15 residues. V lost 0 bases, J lost 6 bases, and 4 bases stayed unmatched. Germline assignment: CDR1 MGHRA and CDR2 YSYEKL. The CDR3 is CASSQERTGIQPQHF. The CDR3 DNA reads TGCGCCAGCAGCCAAGAAAGGACAGGGATTCAGCCCCAGCATTTT.

This clone was counted a single time. The chain joins TRBV5-1 to TRBJ2-3; TRBD1 agrees at 9 bases. V lost 0 bases and J lost 6; bases outside the gene matches: 5. CDR3 length: 15 residues. Germline V CDR1 and CDR2: SGHRS, YFSETQ. CDR3 nucleotides: TGCGCCAGCAGCTTGGGGGACAGGGACAGGGATACGCAGTATTTT. This gives the protein CASSLGDRDRDTQYF.

J is TRBJ1-2 and V is TRBV5-1; 9 nucleotides line up with TRBD1. This CDR3 is built from 19 residues. Germline V gene data show CDR1 as SGHRS and CDR2 as YFSETQ. V shed 2 bases and J 3 bases; nucleotides not matched to a gene: 17. The CDR3 reads CASSFLPQYTGGADYGYTF. CDR3 nucleotide sequence: TGCGCCAGCAGCTTCCTTCCTCAATATACAGGGGGCGCAGACTATGGCTACACCTTC.

This clone was recorded once. CDR3 nucleotide sequence: TGTGCCAGCACTCTCGGACTGAGACTTGGAAACACCATATATTTT. It encodes CASTLGLRLGNTIYF. This chain connects TRBV7-9 to TRBJ1-3; D ambiguous. The CDR3 spans 15 residues. Germline CDR1 and CDR2: SEHNR and FQNEAQ (reference sequence). Trimming cost V 7 bases and J 3 bases, with 16 bases left between them.

The rearrangement links TRBV5-6 to TRBJ1-5; the D is unclear. CDR1 SGHDT and CDR2 YYEEEE come from the germline V gene. This CDR3 is built from 12 residues. The V and J ends lost 4 bases and 5 bases respectively, with 7 bases between them. The DNA of the CDR3 is TGTGCCAGCAGCCTTGAGGATCAGCCCCAGCATTTT. Translation gives CASSLEDQPQHF.

The genes are TRBV5-1 and TRBJ2-6; weak D call: TRBD1 (6 bases). The CDR3 is 16 residues long. The V end was cut by 4 bases, the J end by 2 bases, with 13 bases between. CDR1 is SGHRS, CDR2 YFSETQ, per germline. The DNA for the CDR3 is TGCGCCAGCAGCACCTCAACAGGGACTGGGGCCAACGTCCTGACTTTC. Amino acids: CASSTSTGTGANVLTF.

This clone was counted a few times. This chain connects TRBV5-5 to TRBJ1-2, with 9 bases lining up with TRBD1. Germline CDR1 is SGHKS and CDR2 is YYEKEE (reference sequence). With V trimmed by 0 bases and J by 7 bases, 10 bases remained unmatched. This CDR3 has 16 residues. The chain's CDR3 is CASSLGLQGATIGYTF. CDR3 nucleotide sequence: TGTGCCAGCAGCTTGGGCCTACAGGGGGCGACGATTGGCTACACCTTC. Combining the CDR3 with reference TRBV5-5 and TRBJ1-2 gives the whole variable domain DAGVTQSPTHLIKTRGQQVTLRCSPISGHKSVSWYQQVLGQGPQFIFQYYEKEERGRGNFPDRFSARQFPNYSSELNVNALLLGDSALYLCASSLGLQGATIGYTFGSGTRLTVV.

The CDR3 DNA is TGTGCCACCGAACAGGGATTAAACACTGAAGCTTTCTTT. Its protein is CATEQGLNTEAFF. The gene calls are TRBV15 and TRBJ1-1; D is possibly TRBD1 (6 bases). Germline lookup yields CDR1 LNHNV and CDR2 YYDKDF (reference sequence). The CDR3 contains 13 residues. Trimming removed 8 bases from V and 2 bases from J, with 12 bases in between. Complete variable domain (other parts from reference TRBV15 and TRBJ1-1): DAMVIQNPRYQVTQFGKPVTLSCSQTLNHNVMYWYQQKSSQAPKLLFHYYDKDFNNEADTPDNFQSRRPNTSFCFLDIRSPGLGDTAMYLCATEQGLNTEAFFGQGTRLTVV.

This chain connects TRBV3-1 (or the pseudogene TRBV3-2) to TRBJ2-7; TRBD2 might be the D (6 bases). The germline CDR1 and CDR2 sequences are LGHDT and YNNKEL (reference sequence). Trimming stripped 1 base from V and 5 bases from J, with 9 bases between. This CDR3 contains 13 residues. CDR3 protein: CASSQAGGDEQYF. For the CDR3, the DNA is TGTGCCAGCAGCCAAGCCGGCGGGGACGAGCAGTACTTC.